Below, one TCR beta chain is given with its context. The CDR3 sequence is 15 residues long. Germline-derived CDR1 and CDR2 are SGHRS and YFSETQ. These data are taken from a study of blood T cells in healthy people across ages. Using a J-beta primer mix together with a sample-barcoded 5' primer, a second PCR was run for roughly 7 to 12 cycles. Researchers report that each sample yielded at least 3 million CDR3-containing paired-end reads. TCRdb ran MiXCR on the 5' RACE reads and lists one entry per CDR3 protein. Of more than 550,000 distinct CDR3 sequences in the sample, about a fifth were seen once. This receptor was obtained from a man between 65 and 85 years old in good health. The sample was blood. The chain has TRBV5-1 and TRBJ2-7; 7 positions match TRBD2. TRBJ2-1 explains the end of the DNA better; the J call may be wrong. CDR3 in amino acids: CASSPPGTILSEQFF. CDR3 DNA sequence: TGCGCCAGCAGCCCTCCGGGGACTATCCTTAGTGAGCAGTTCTTC.